Listed below are T cell receptor beta chains from one sample, sequenced in a study of radiotherapy plus CTLA-4 blockade in lung cancer. TCRdb's table, derived via immunoSEQ multiplex PCR, lists solely in-frame clones and lacks some. Of 30,000 to 40,000 clones in the sample, about 70% are singletons; the top ten hold around 4.5%. Sequenced material: peripheral blood, taken from a patient treated with radiotherapy plus ipilimumab. The receptors originated from a human donor with non-small cell lung cancer whose response to radiotherapy plus ipilimumab could not be evaluated. CDR3s include the opening cysteine and the closing phenylalanine or tryptophan. D genes are given only for firm matches. Clone size is given for some rows only: seen once, a few or many times, or a class if the clone is expanded.

D gene	V gene	clone size	J gene	CDR3 protein	CDR3 DNA
NA	TRBV14	NA	TRBJ2-3	CASSQELASLTDTQYF	TGTGCCAGCAGCCAAGAATTAGCGTCTCTAACAGATACGCAGTATTTT
NA	TRBV7-2	NA	TRBJ2-2	CASSLGTLNTGELFF	TGTGCCAGCAGCCTCGGGACTCTTAACACCGGGGAGCTGTTTTTT
NA	TRBV18	few	TRBJ2-5	CASSRRGETQYF	TGTGCCAGCTCACGCAGGGGTGAGACCCAGTACTTC
NA	TRBV7-2	NA	TRBJ1-2	CASSLEASYGYTF	TGTGCCAGCAGCTTAGAAGCTTCCTATGGCTACACCTTC
NA	TRBV9	few	TRBJ2-7	CASSPRRDSYEQYF	TGTGCCAGCAGCCCCCGACGGGACTCCTACGAGCAGTACTTC
TRBD1	TRBV18	once	TRBJ1-1	CASSDRQGMNTEAFF	TGTGCCAGCTCAGATAGACAGGGGATGAACACTGAAGCTTTCTTT
NA	TRBV28	NA	TRBJ2-7	CASSQDSYEQYF	TGTGCCAGCAGTCAGGACTCCTACGAGCAGTACTTC
NA	TRBV1	NA	TRBJ1-5	CTSSQAAASNQPQHF	TGCACCAGCAGCCAAGCGGCGGCTAGCAATCAGCCCCAGCATTTT
NA	TRBV4-1	NA	TRBJ2-3	CASSQAAQTTLHTQYF	TGCGCCAGCAGCCAAGCGGCGCAGACTACCTTGCATACGCAGTATTTT
NA	TRBV7-3	NA	TRBJ2-5	CASSLASYKETQYF	TGTGCCAGCAGCTTAGCCTCGTACAAAGAGACCCAGTACTTC
TRBD2	TRBV7-6	NA	TRBJ2-1	CASSELAGEQFF	TGTGCCAGCAGCGAACTAGCGGGGGAGCAGTTCTTC
TRBD1	TRBV11-2	once	TRBJ1-4	CASSRGGSALATNEKLFF	TGTGCCAGCAGCCGAGGGGGCTCAGCCCTTGCAACTAATGAAAAACTGTTTTTT
TRBD2	TRBV2	NA	TRBJ2-7	CASSELLAATKEQYF	TGTGCCAGCAGTGAGCTCCTAGCGGCCACTAAAGAGCAGTACTTC
TRBD1	TRBV5-1	NA	TRBJ2-6	CASSQDRAGANVLTF	TGCGCCAGCAGCCAGGACAGGGCGGGGGCCAACGTCCTGACTTTC
TRBD1	TRBV6-5	NA	TRBJ1-2	CASSYTRTGGGYGYTF	TGTGCCAGCAGTTACACCCGGACAGGGGGCGGCTATGGCTACACCTTC
TRBD2	TRBV7-6	once	TRBJ2-7	CASSFSPKSGSSYEQYF	TGTGCCAGCAGCTTTAGTCCGAAAAGCGGGAGCTCCTACGAGCAGTACTTC
NA	TRBV5-6	NA	TRBJ2-7	CASSLSKGGLLLNEQYF	TGTGCCAGCAGCTTGAGTAAAGGAGGGCTCCTCTTAAACGAGCAGTACTTC
TRBD1	TRBV30	NA	TRBJ2-7	CAWSTYRGVTYEQYF	TGTGCCTGGAGTACATACAGGGGGGTCACCTACGAGCAGTACTTC
TRBD1	TRBV7-6	NA	TRBJ1-6	CASSLVRGRTGSALKKPLHF	TGTGCCAGCAGCTTAGTCCGGGGTAGGACAGGGAGCGCCTTGAAAAAACCCCTCCACTTT
NA	TRBV6-1	NA	TRBJ1-4	CASRDSAREKLFF	TGTGCCAGCCGGGACTCCGCTCGGGAAAAACTGTTTTTT
NA	TRBV4-2	few	TRBJ2-3	CASSQAPWATTDTQYF	TGTGCCAGCAGCCAAGCCCCGTGGGCCACCACAGATACGCAGTATTTT
TRBD1	TRBV7-2	NA	TRBJ1-4	CASSTTGGNIGKLFF	TGTGCCAGCAGCACTACAGGGGGCAATATAGGAAAACTGTTTTTT
NA	TRBV27	NA	TRBJ2-2	CASSTRTNTGELFF	TGTGCCAGCAGTACCAGAACGAACACCGGGGAGCTGTTTTTT
TRBD1	TRBV7-8	NA	TRBJ2-7	CASSLAGQAGSYEQYF	TGTGCCAGCAGCTTAGCGGGACAGGCCGGATCCTACGAGCAGTACTTC
NA	TRBV28	NA	TRBJ2-1	CASSPIGTQNNEQFF	TGTGCCAGCAGTCCTATCGGGACTCAGAACAATGAGCAGTTCTTC
TRBD1	TRBV2	once	TRBJ2-7	CASRPYRDSTYEQYF	TGTGCCAGCAGACCATATCGGGACAGTACCTACGAGCAGTACTTC
NA	TRBV19	NA	TRBJ1-2	CASSVGLPYGYTF	TGTGCCAGTAGTGTAGGACTCCCCTATGGCTACACCTTC
NA	TRBV5-4	NA	TRBJ2-1	CASSLKRGSYNEQFF	TGTGCCAGCAGCTTGAAAAGGGGATCCTACAATGAGCAGTTCTTC
NA	TRBV6-6	NA	TRBJ2-7	CASRGSRQTIYEQYF	TGTGCCAGCCGGGGGTCAAGACAGACGATTTACGAGCAGTACTTC
TRBD1	TRBV5-1	NA	TRBJ2-7	CASSPRPIVRTGTYEQYF	TGCGCCAGCAGCCCGAGACCCATAGTTAGGACAGGGACCTACGAGCAGTACTTC
NA	TRBV25-1	NA	TRBJ1-6	CASSDSLRGDSPLHF	TGTGCCAGCAGTGATTCACTCAGGGGCGATTCACCCCTCCACTTT
TRBD1	TRBV7-2	NA	TRBJ2-3	CASSLSRQGDTQYF	TGTGCCAGCAGCTTAAGTCGACAGGGCGATACGCAGTATTTT
NA	TRBV30	few	TRBJ2-3	CALGGFTDTQYF	TGTGCCTTGGGGGGTTTCACAGATACGCAGTATTTT
TRBD1	TRBV4-2	NA	TRBJ1-5	CASSQSDRVNQPQHF	TGTGCCAGCAGCCAATCGGACAGGGTCAATCAGCCCCAGCATTTT
TRBD2	TRBV29-1	NA	TRBJ2-7	CSVERLAEGSSYEQYF	TGCAGCGTTGAGAGACTAGCGGAGGGAAGCTCCTACGAGCAGTACTTC
TRBD2	TRBV11-2	NA	TRBJ2-7	CASSSVWASGYYEQYF	TGTGCCAGCAGCTCAGTTTGGGCTAGCGGCTACTACGAGCAGTACTTC
NA	TRBV6-6	few	TRBJ2-7	CASSYSTVSYEQYF	TGTGCCAGCAGTTACTCGACAGTCTCCTACGAGCAGTACTTC
TRBD1	TRBV18	NA	TRBJ1-1	CASSGQANTEAFF	TGTGCCAGCTCGGGACAGGCAAACACTGAAGCTTTCTTT
TRBD2	TRBV5-4	once	TRBJ2-3	CASSTGTSGSWTDTQYF	TGTGCCAGCAGCACAGGGACTAGCGGGAGTTGGACAGATACGCAGTATTTT
NA	TRBV7-2	NA	TRBJ2-5	CASSLKQGETQYF	TGTGCCAGCAGCTTAAAGCAGGGAGAGACCCAGTACTTC
TRBD1	TRBV14	NA	TRBJ2-7	CASSGMGTGNYEQYF	TGTGCCAGCAGCGGGATGGGGACAGGGAACTACGAGCAGTACTTC
TRBD1	TRBV9	NA	TRBJ2-1	CASSLQGLQNEQFF	TGTGCCAGCAGCTTACAGGGGCTTCAGAATGAGCAGTTCTTC
TRBD2	TRBV11-2	NA	TRBJ2-1	CASSENPSGRAGEQFF	TGTGCCAGCAGCGAGAACCCTAGCGGGAGGGCCGGTGAGCAGTTCTTC
TRBD2	TRBV5-4	NA	TRBJ2-5	CASSSGTSGQETQYF	TGTGCCAGCAGCTCAGGGACTAGCGGACAAGAGACCCAGTACTTC
NA	TRBV13	NA	TRBJ2-1	CASSPRTGGTQEQFF	TGTGCCAGCAGCCCCAGGACAGGCGGGACACAGGAGCAGTTCTTC
NA	TRBV7-2	NA	TRBJ2-2	CASSFDRRGELFF	TGTGCCAGCAGCTTTGACAGGAGGGGGGAGCTGTTTTTT
NA	TRBV6-1	NA	TRBJ2-5	CASSEVGRETQYF	TGTGCCAGCAGTGAAGTGGGCAGAGAGACCCAGTACTTC
TRBD1	TRBV18	NA	TRBJ2-7	CASSPGTGLLSEQYF	TGTGCCAGCTCGCCCGGGACAGGCTTACTCAGCGAGCAGTACTTC
TRBD1	TRBV18	NA	TRBJ1-2	CASSEYRGQTGYTF	TGTGCCAGCTCAGAGTACAGGGGGCAGACTGGCTACACCTTC
TRBD2	TRBV4-1	NA	TRBJ2-2	CASSQDKSGRAGGELFF	TGCGCCAGCAGCCAGGACAAAAGCGGGAGGGCCGGCGGGGAGCTGTTTTTT
TRBD1	TRBV4-2	few	TRBJ2-7	CASSQGQDAYEQYF	TGTGCCAGCAGCCAGGGACAGGACGCCTACGAGCAGTACTTC